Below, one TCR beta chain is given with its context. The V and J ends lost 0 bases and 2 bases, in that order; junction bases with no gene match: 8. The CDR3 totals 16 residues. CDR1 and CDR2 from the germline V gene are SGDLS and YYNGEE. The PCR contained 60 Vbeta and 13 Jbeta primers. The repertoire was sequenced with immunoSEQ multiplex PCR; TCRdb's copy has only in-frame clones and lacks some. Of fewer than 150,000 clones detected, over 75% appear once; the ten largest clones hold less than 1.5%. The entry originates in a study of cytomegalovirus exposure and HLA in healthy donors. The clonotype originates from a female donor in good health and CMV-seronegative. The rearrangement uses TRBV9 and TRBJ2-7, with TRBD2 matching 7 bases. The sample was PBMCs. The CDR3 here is CASSVGALALTYEQYF. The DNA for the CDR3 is TGTGCCAGCAGCGTAGGGGCACTAGCGCTGACCTACGAGCAGTACTTC.